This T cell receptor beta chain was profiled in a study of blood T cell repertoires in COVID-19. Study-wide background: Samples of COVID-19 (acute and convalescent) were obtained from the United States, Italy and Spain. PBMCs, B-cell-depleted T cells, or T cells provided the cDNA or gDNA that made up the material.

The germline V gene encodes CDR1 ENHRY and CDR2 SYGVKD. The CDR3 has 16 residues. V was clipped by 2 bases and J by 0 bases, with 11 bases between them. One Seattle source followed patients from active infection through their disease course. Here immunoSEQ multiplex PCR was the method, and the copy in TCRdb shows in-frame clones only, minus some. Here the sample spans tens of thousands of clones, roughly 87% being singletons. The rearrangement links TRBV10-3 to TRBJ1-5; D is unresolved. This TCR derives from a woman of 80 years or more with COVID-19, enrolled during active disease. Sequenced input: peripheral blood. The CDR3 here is CAISEGGRGSNQPQHF. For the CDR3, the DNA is TGTGCCATCAGTGAGGGTGGGAGAGGTAGCAATCAGCCCCAGCATTTT.